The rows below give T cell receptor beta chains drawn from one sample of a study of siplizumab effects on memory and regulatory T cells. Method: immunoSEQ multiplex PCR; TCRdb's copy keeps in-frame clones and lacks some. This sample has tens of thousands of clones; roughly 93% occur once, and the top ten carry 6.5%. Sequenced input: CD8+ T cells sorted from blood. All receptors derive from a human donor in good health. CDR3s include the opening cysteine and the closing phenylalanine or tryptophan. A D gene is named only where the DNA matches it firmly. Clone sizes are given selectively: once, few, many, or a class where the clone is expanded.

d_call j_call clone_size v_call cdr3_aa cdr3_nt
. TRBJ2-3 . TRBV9 CASSVDRVTDTQYF TGTGCCAGCAGCGTAGATAGGGTTACAGATACGCAGTATTTT
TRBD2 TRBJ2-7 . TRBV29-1 CSVARTSGSIDEQYF TGCAGCGTTGCTCGGACTAGCGGGAGTATTGACGAGCAGTACTTC
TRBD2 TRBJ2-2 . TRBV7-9 CASSFKVQVAGVYTGELFF TGTGCCAGCAGCTTTAAGGTCCAGGTAGCGGGGGTTTACACCGGGGAGCTGTTTTTT
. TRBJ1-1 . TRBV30 CAWSVTGGTEAFF TGTGCCTGGAGTGTAACGGGGGGCACTGAAGCTTTCTTT
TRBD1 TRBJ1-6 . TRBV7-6 CASSETGPSSPLHF TGTGCCAGCAGCGAGACAGGGCCCAGCTCACCCCTCCACTTT
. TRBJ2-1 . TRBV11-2 CASSWGRESRNEQFF TGTGCCAGCAGCTGGGGGCGAGAGTCTAGGAATGAGCAGTTCTTC
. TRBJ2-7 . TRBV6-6 CASSYAPAYEQYF TGTGCCAGCAGTTACGCCCCAGCCTACGAGCAGTACTTC
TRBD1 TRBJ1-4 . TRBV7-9 CASSSFAGGRGEKLFF TGTGCCAGCAGCTCATTCGCAGGGGGCAGAGGTGAAAAACTGTTTTTT
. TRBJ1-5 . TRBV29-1 CSVEVGGRNQPQHF TGCAGCGTCGAGGTTGGGGGTCGGAATCAGCCCCAGCATTTT
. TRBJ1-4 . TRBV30 CAWSRGGGGEKLFF TGTGCCTGGAGTCGAGGGGGAGGTGGTGAAAAACTGTTTTTT
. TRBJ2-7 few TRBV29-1 CSGLISYEQYF TGCAGCGGCTTGATATCCTACGAGCAGTACTTC
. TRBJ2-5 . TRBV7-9 CASSQFRETQYF TGTGCCAGCAGCCAGTTTCGGGAGACCCAGTACTTC
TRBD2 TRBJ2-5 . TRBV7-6 CASSLSSGGEETQYF TGTGCCAGCAGCTTGTCCAGCGGGGGGGAAGAGACCCAGTACTTC
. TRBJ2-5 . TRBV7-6 CASSPTGTLGETQYF TGTGCCAGCAGCCCAACAGGGACCCTCGGTGAGACCCAGTACTTC
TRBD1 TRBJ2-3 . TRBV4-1 CASSPRDRGRADTQYF TGCGCCAGCAGCCCCCGGGACAGGGGAAGGGCAGATACGCAGTATTTT
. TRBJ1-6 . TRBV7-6 CASSLARDGNSPLHF TGTGCCAGCAGTCTTGCCCGGGACGGAAATTCACCCCTCCACTTT
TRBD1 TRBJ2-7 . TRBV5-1 CASSMTGAHEQYF TGCGCCAGCAGCATGACAGGGGCCCACGAGCAGTACTTC
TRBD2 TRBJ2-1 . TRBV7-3 CASSLGDSGRAHNEQFF TGTGCCAGCAGCTTAGGTGATAGCGGGAGGGCCCACAATGAGCAGTTCTTC
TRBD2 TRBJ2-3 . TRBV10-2 CASSGTLAGGPRTDTQYF TGCGCCAGCAGTGGAACGCTAGCGGGGGGGCCGCGTACAGATACGCAGTATTTT
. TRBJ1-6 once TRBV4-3 CASSQLQSSYNSPLHF TGCGCCAGCAGCCAATTACAGAGCTCCTATAATTCACCCCTCCACTTT
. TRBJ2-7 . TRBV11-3 CASSFPARGGYEQYF TGTGCCAGCAGCTTTCCTGCCCGAGGGGGCTACGAGCAGTACTTC
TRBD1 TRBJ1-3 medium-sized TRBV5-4 CASSSPGQGLSGNTIYF TGTGCCAGCAGCTCTCCGGGACAGGGTCTCTCTGGAAACACCATATATTTT
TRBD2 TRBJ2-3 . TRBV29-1 CSVRGGRTDTQYF TGCAGCGTCCGCGGGGGGCGCACAGATACGCAGTATTTT
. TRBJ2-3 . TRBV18 CASSPDPGTDTQYF TGTGCCAGCTCACCAGATCCCGGCACAGATACGCAGTATTTT
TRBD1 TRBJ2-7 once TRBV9 CASSVDGTVSYEQYF TGTGCCAGCAGCGTAGATGGGACAGTCTCCTACGAGCAGTACTTC
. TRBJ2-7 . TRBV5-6 CASSWGPETFSQQYF TGTGCCAGCAGCTGGGGGCCGGAGACTTTCTCTCAGCAGTACTTC
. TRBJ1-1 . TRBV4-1 CASSQVGTEAFF TGCGCCAGCAGCCAAGTGGGCACTGAAGCTTTCTTT
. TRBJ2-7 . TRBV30 CAWGAASYEQYF TGTGCCTGGGGAGCGGCCTCCTACGAGCAGTACTTC
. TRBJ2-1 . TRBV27 CASSPAGLNEQFF TGTGCCAGCAGCCCCGCGGGGCTCAATGAGCAGTTCTTC
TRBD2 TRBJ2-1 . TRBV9 CASSSPSGHSYNEQFF TGTGCCAGCAGCTCCCCTAGCGGGCACTCCTACAATGAGCAGTTCTTC
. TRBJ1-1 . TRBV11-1 CASSDGWATEAFF TGTGCCAGCAGCGACGGGTGGGCGACTGAAGCTTTCTTT
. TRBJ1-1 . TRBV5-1 CASSLEHMNTEAFF TGCGCCAGCAGCTTGGAACACATGAACACTGAAGCTTTCTTT
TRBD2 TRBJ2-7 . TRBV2 CASRLSGSDYEQYF TGTGCCAGCAGGCTTAGCGGGAGCGACTACGAGCAGTACTTC
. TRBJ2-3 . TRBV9 CASSVDTDTQYF TGTGCCAGCAGCGTAGACACAGATACGCAGTATTTT
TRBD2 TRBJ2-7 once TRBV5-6 CASSPHTSGTFYEQYF TGTGCCAGCAGCCCACATACTAGCGGGACGTTCTACGAGCAGTACTTC
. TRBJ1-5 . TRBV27 CASSLKGGNQPQHF TGTGCCAGCAGTTTAAAGGGGGGCAATCAGCCCCAGCATTTT
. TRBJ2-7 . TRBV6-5 CASSYSSSGEQYF TGTGCCAGCAGTTACTCATCTTCAGGCGAGCAGTACTTC
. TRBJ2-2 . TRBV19 CASTGVTGELFF TGTGCCAGTACTGGGGTCACCGGGGAGCTGTTTTTT
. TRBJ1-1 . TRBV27 CASGLSPNTEAFF TGTGCCAGCGGCCTATCCCCGAACACTGAAGCTTTCTTT
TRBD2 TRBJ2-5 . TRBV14 CASSQDRVAGWETQYF TGTGCCAGCAGCCAAGATCGGGTAGCGGGGTGGGAGACCCAGTACTTC
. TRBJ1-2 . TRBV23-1 CASSCGGAERGYTF TGCGCCAGCAGTTGCGGGGGGGCGGAACGGGGCTACACCTTC
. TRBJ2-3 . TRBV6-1 CASSGTDLTDTQYF TGTGCCAGCAGTGGTACAGACCTCACAGATACGCAGTATTTT
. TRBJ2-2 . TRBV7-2 CASSYISRRDQNTGELFF TGTGCCAGCAGTTACATCTCCCGCCGGGACCAAAACACCGGGGAGCTGTTTTTT
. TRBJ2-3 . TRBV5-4 CASSLAGGATDTQYF TGTGCCAGCAGCTTGGCAGGGGGGGCCACAGATACGCAGTATTTT
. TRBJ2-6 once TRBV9 CASSVAGHSGANVLTF TGTGCCAGCAGCGTAGCGGGGCACTCTGGGGCCAACGTCCTGACTTTC
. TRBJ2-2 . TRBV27 CASSLANTGELFF TGTGCCAGCAGTTTAGCGAACACCGGGGAGCTGTTTTTT
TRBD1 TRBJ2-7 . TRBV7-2 CASSFPGQGAWEQYF TGTGCCAGCAGCTTCCCTGGACAGGGGGCCTGGGAGCAGTACTTC
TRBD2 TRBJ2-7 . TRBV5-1 CASSSLLDSLRGVEQYF TGCGCCAGCAGCTCGCTACTAGACTCTCTCCGGGGGGTCGAGCAGTACTTC
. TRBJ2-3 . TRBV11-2 CASTSTLGGGTDTQYF TGTGCCAGCACCTCCACCCTAGGAGGGGGAACAGATACGCAGTATTTT
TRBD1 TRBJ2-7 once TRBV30 CAWTWTGGREQYF TGTGCCTGGACCTGGACAGGGGGCCGCGAGCAGTACTTC
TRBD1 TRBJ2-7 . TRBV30 CAWSSGQGDHEQYF TGTGCCTGGAGTTCCGGACAGGGGGACCACGAGCAGTACTTC
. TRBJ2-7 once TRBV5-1 CASSLASYEQYF TGCGCCAGCAGCTTGGCCTCCTACGAGCAGTACTTC
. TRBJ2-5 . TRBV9 CASSVNLGGDVETQYF TGTGCCAGCAGCGTCAACTTAGGGGGTGACGTGGAGACCCAGTACTTC